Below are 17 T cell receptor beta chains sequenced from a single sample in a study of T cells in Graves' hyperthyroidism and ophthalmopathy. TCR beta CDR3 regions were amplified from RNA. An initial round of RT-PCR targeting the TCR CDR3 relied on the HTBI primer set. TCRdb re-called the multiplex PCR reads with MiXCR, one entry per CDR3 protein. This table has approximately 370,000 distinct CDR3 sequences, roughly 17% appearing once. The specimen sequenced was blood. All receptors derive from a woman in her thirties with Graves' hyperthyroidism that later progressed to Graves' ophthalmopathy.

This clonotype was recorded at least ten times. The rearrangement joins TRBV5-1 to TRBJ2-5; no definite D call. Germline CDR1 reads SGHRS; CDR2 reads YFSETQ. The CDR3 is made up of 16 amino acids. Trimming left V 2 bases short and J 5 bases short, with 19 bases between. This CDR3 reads CASSFGVMGFRETQYF. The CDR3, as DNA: TGCGCCAGCAGCTTTGGCGTGATGGGCTTTAGGGAGACCCAGTACTTC.

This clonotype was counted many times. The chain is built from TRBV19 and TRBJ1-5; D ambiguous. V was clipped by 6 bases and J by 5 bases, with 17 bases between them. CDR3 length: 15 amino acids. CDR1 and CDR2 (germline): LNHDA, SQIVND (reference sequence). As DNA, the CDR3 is TGTGCCAGTAGCGAAACAGTGTCCAGCTATCAGCCCCAGCATTTT. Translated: CASSETVSSYQPQHF.

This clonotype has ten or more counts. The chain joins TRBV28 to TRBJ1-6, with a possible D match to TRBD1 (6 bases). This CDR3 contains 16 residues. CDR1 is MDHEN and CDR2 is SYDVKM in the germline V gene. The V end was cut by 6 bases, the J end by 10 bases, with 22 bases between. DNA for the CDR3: TGTGCCAGCAGAGAGACCGGTCGGGGGCACTGGTCACCCCTCCACTTT. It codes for CASRETGRGHWSPLHF.

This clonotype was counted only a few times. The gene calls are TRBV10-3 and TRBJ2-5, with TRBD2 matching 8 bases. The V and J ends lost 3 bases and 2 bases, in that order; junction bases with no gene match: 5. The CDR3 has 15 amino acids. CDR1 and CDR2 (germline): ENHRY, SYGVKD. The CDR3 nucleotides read TGTGCCATCAGTGATAGCGGGACCGCACAAGAGACCCAGTACTTC. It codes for CAISDSGTAQETQYF.

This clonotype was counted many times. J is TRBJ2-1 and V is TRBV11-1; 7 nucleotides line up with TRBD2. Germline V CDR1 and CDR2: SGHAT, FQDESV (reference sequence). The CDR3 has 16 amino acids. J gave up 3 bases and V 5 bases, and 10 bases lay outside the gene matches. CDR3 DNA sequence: TGTGCCAGCAGCCTATCCGAGCGGGAATACTACAATGAGCAGTTCTTC. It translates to CASSLSEREYYNEQFF.

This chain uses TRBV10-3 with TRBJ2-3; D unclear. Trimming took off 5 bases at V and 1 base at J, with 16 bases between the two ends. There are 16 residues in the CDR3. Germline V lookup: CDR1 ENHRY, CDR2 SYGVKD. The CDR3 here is CAISTGPSRGTDTQYF. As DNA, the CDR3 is TGTGCCATCAGTACCGGGCCATCAAGGGGCACAGATACGCAGTATTTT.

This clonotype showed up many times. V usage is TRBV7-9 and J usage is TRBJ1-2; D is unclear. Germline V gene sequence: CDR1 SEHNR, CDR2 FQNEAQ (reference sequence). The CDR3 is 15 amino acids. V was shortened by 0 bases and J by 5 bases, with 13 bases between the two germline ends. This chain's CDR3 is CASSLARPAIYGYTF. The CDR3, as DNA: TGTGCCAGCAGCTTAGCGCGGCCGGCAATATATGGCTACACCTTC.

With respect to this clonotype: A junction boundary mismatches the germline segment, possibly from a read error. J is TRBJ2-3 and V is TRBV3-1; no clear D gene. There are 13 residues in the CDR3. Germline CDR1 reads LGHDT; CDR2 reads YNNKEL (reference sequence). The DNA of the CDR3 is TGTGCCAGCAGTCTGAAACCCACAGATGCGCAGTATTTT. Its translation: CASSLKPTDAQYF.

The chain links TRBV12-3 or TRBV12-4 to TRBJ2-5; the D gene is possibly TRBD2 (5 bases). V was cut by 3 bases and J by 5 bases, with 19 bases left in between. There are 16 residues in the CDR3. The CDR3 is CASSLPGWIGEETQYF. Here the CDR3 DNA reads TGTGCCAGCAGTTTGCCAGGATGGATTGGGGAGGAGACCCAGTACTTC.

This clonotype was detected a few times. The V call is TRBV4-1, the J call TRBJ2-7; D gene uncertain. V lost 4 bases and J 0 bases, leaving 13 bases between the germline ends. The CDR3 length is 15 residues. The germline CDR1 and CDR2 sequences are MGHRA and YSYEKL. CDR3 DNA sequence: TGCGCCAGCAGCCCAAAGGCCGGTAGCTCCTACGAGCAGTACTTC. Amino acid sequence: CASSPKAGSSYEQYF.

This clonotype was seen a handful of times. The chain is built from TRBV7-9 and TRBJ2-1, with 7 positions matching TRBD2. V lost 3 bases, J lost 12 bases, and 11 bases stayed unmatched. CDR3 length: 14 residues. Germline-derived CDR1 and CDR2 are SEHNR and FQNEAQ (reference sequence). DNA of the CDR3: TGTGCCAGCAGCTTCGGAACAGGACGCGGGGGGCAGTTCTTC. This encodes CASSFGTGRGGQFF.

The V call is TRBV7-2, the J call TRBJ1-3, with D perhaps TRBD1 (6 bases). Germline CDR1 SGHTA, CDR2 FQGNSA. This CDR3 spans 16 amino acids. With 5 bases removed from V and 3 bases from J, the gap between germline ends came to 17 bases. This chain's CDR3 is CASSLVGGGHGNTIYF. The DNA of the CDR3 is TGTGCCAGCAGCCTAGTAGGGGGAGGGCATGGAAACACCATATATTTT.

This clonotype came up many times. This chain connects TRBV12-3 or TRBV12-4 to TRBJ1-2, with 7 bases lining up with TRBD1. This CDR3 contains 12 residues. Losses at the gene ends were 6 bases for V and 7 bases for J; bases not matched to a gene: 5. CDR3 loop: CASRGWDSGYTF. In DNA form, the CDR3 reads TGTGCCAGCAGGGGATGGGACAGTGGCTACACCTTC.

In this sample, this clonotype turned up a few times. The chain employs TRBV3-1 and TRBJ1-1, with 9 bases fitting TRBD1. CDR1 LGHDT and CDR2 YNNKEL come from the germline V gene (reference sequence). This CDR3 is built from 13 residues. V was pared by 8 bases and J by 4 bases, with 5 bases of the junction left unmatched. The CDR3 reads CASVDRGATEAFF. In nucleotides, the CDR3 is TGTGCCAGCGTAGACAGGGGGGCCACTGAAGCTTTCTTT.

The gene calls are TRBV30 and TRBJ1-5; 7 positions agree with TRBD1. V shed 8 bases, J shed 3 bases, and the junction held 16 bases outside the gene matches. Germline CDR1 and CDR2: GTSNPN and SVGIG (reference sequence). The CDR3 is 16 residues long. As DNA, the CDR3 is TGTGCCGCAGAATCAAGGGGGCGCGGGGTCAATCAGCCCCAGCATTTT. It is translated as CAAESRGRGVNQPQHF.

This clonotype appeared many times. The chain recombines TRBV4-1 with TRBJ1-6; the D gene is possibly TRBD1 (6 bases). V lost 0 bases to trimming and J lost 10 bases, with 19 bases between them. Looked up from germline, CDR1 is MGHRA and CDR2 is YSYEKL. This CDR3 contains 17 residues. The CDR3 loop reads CASSQDQAQGRGSPLHF. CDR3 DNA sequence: TGCGCCAGCAGCCAAGATCAGGCGCAGGGGAGAGGCTCACCCCTCCACTTT.

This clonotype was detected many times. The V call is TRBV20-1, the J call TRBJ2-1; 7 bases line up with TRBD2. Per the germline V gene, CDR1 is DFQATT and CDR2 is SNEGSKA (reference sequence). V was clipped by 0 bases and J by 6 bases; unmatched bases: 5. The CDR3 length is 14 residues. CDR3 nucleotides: TGCAGTGCTAGAGACGCTAGCGGCCTCAATGAGCAGTTCTTC. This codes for CSARDASGLNEQFF.